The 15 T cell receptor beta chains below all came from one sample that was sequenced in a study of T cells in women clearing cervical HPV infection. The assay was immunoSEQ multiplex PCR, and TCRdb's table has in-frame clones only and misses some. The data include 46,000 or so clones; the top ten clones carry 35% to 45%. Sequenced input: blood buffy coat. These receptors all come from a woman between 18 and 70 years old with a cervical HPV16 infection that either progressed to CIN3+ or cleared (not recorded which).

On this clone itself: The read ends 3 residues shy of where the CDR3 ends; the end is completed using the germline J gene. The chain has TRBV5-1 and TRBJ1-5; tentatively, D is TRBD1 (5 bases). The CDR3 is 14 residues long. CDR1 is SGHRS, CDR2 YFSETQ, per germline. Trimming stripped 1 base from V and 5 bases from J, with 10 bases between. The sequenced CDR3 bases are TGCGCCAGCAGCTTGCGAGGGGCGGATCAGCCC. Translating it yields CASSLRGADQP. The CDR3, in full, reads CASSLRGADQPQHF.

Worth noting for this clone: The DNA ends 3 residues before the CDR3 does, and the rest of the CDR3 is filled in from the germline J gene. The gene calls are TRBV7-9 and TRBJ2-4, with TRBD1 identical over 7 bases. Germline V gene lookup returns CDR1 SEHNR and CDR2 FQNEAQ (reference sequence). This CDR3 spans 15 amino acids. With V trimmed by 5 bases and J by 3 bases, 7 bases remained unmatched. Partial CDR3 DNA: TGTGCCAGCAGCGACACAGGGGATATCAAAAACATT. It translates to CASSDTGDIKNI. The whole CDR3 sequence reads CASSDTGDIKNIQYF.

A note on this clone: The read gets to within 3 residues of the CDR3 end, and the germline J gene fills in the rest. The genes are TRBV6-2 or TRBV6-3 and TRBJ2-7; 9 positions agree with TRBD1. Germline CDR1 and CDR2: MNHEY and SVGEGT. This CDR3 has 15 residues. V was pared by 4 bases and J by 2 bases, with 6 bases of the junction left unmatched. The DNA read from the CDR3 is TGTGCCAGCAGTTTTCCGGGACAGGGTACCTACGAG. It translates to CASSFPGQGTYE. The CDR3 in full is CASSFPGQGTYEQYF.

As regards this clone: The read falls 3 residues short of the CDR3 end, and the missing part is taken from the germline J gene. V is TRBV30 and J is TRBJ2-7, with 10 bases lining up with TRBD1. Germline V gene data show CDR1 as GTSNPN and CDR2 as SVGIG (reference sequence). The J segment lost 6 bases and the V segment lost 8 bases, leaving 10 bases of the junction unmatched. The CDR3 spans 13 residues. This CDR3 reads CAGERTGGGEQYF. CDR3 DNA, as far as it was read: TGTGCCGGGGAACGGACAGGGGGAGGCGAG.

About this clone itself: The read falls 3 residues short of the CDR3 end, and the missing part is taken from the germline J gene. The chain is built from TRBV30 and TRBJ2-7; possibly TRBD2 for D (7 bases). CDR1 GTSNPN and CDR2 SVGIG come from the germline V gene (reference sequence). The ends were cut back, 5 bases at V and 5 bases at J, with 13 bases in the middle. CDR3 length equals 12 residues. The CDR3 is CAWGGGVDEQYF. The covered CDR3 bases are TGTGCCTGGGGAGGGGGGGTGGACGAG.

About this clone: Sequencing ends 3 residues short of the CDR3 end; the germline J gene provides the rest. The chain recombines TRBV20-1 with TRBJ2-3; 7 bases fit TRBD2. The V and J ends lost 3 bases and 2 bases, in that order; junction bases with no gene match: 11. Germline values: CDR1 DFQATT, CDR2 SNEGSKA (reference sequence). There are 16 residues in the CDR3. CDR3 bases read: TGCAGTGCTAGCATCGGGAGCGGGATGGCCACAGATACG. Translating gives CSASIGSGMATDT. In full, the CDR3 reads CSASIGSGMATDTQYF.

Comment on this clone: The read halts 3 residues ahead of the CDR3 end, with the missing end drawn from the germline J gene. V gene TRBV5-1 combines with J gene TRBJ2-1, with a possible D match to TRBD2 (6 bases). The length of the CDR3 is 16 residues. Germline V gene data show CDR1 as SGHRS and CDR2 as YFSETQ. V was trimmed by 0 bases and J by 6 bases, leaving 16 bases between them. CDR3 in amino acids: CASSLATGGKSNEQFF. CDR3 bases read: TGCGCCAGCAGCTTGGCCACTGGCGGGAAGAGCAATGAG.

CDR3: CSVSRGETQYF. CDR3 bases read: TGCAGCGTCTCCCGGGGAGAGACG. The V and J genes are TRBV29-1 and TRBJ2-3; the D gene is possibly TRBD2 (5 bases). The CDR3 end is not reached by the read, which stops 3 residues before it; the germline J gene fills it in. Germline V lookup: CDR1 SQVTM, CDR2 ANQGSEA. There are 11 residues in the CDR3.

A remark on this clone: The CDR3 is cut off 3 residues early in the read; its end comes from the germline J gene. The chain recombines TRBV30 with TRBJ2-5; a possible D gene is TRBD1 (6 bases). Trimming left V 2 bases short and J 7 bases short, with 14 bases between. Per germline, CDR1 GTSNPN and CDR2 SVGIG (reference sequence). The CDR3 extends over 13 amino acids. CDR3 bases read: TGTGCCTGGAGTTCAGGGGCGCTAGGGACC. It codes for CAWSSGALGT. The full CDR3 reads CAWSSGALGTQYF.

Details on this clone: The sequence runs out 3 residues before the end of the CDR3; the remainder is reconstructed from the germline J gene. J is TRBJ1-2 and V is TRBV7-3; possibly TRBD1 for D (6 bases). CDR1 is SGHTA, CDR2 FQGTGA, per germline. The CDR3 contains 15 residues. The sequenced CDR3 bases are TGTGCCAGCAGCTTAATCGGGGGGGCGAAAGAGACC. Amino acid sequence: CASSLIGGAKET. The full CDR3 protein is CASSLIGGAKETYTF.

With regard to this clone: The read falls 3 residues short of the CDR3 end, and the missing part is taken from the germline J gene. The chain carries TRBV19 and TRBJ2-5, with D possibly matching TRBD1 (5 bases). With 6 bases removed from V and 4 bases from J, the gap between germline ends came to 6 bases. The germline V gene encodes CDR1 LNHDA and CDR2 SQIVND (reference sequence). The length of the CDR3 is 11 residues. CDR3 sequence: CASRQGETQYF. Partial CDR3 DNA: TGTGCCAGTAGGCAGGGAGAGACC.

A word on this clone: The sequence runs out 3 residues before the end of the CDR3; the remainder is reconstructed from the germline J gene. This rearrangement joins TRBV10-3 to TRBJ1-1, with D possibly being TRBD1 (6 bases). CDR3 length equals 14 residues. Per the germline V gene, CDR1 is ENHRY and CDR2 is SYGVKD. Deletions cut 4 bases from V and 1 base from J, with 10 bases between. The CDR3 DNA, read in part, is TGTGCCATCAGTGCCTTGACAGGGAACACTGAA. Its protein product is CAISALTGNTE. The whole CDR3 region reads CAISALTGNTEAFF.

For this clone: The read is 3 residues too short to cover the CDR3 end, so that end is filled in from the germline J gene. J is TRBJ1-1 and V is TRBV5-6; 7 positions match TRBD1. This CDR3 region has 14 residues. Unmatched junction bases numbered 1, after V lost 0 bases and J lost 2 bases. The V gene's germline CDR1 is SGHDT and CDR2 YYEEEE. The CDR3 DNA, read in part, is TGTGCCAGCAGCTTGGACAGGGGAAACACTGAA. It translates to CASSLDRGNTE. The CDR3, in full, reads CASSLDRGNTEAFF.

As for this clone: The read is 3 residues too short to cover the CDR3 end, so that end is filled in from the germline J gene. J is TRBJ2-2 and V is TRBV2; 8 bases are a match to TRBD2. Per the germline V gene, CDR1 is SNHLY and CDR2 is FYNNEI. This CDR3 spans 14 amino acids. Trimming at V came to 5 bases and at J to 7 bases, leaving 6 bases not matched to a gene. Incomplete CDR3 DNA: TGTGCCAGCAGTACGGGACTAGGAATCGGGGAG. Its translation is CASSTGLGIGE. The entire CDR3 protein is CASSTGLGIGELFF.

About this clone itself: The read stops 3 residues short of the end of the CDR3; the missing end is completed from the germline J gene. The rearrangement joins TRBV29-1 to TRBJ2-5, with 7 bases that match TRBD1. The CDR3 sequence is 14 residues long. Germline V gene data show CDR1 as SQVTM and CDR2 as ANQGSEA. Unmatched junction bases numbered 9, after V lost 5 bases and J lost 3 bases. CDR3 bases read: TGCAGCGTTTGGGACAGCATTGTCAAAGAGACC. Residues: CSVWDSIVKET. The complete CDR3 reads CSVWDSIVKETQYF.